Below are 10 T cell receptor beta chains sequenced from a single sample in a study of radiation and T cells in renal cell carcinoma. Produced via immunoSEQ multiplex PCR; TCRdb's table is partial and in-frame only. The sample has around 130,000 clones, more than 80% seen once; the top ten hold 1.5% to 2%. Time point in this sample: blood 2 weeks post-SBRT. Treatment in this sample: 15 Gy SBRT to primary tumor, nephrectomy 4 weeks later. The sample consisted of blood, taken from a patient whose treatment included radiotherapy and nephrectomy. These receptors all stem from a woman aged 60-75 years with renal cell carcinoma.

The chain links TRBV7-3 to TRBJ2-2; 10 bases agree with TRBD2. The CDR3 has 17 residues. The germline V gene has CDR1 SGHTA and CDR2 FQGTGA. With V trimmed by 5 bases and J by 0 bases, 6 bases remained unmatched. The CDR3 protein is CASSLGLAGANTGELFF. CDR3 nucleotides: TGTGCCAGCAGCCTGGGGCTAGCGGGGGCGAACACCGGGGAGCTGTTTTTT.

The rearrangement links TRBV18 to TRBJ1-1, with D possibly TRBD1 on 6 matching bases. This CDR3 region has 13 residues. V lost 5 bases and J 4 bases, leaving 11 bases between the germline ends. Per germline, CDR1 KGHSH and CDR2 LQKENI. CDR3 loop: CASSATGPTEAFF. CDR3 in DNA: TGTGCCAGCTCAGCAACAGGGCCCACTGAAGCTTTCTTT.

This rearrangement joins TRBV27 to TRBJ2-3; 7 nucleotides match TRBD2. CDR1 is MNHEY and CDR2 is SMNVEV in the germline V gene (reference sequence). This CDR3 is 14 amino acids long. Trimming took 1 base from V and 15 from J; bases not matched to a gene: 13. Here the CDR3 reads CASSLYLGEGRPYF. CDR3 coding DNA: TGTGCCAGCAGTTTATATCTGGGGGAGGGGCGCCCCTATTTT.

The chain combines TRBV10-1 with TRBJ1-1; TRBD1 is a possible D gene (5 bases). CDR3 length: 15 amino acids. Germline V gene sequence: CDR1 WNHNN, CDR2 SYGVQD (reference sequence). Trimming removed 0 bases from V and 5 bases from J, with 13 bases in between. The CDR3 spells CASSESLGGGTEAFF. In DNA, the CDR3 is TGCGCCAGCAGTGAGTCGCTCGGGGGAGGGACTGAAGCTTTCTTT.

Only one count was recorded for this clone. The chain links TRBV7-3 to TRBJ2-7, with D hard to call. Germline V lookup: CDR1 SGHTA, CDR2 FQGTGA. V shed 5 bases and J shed 2 bases, with 13 bases lying between them. The CDR3 has 14 residues. CDR3 in amino acids: CASSPYSRPYEQYF. In DNA form, the CDR3 reads TGTGCCAGCAGCCCATATAGCAGACCCTACGAGCAGTACTTC.

The gene calls are TRBV27 and TRBJ2-2; tentative D call: TRBD2 (6 bases). V lost 3 bases, J lost 6 bases, and 11 bases lay in between. This CDR3 spans 14 amino acids. Germline CDR1 MNHEY, CDR2 SMNVEV (reference sequence). CDR3 DNA: TGTGCCAGCAGTTTTTCCCGACTAGCCGGGGAGCTGTTTTTT. Its translation is CASSFSRLAGELFF.

The genes are TRBV27 and TRBJ2-7; 8 bases agree with TRBD1. CDR1 and CDR2 from the germline V gene are MNHEY and SMNVEV (reference sequence). Germline trimming cut 3 bases from V and 7 bases from J; bases unmatched to any gene: 8. CDR3 length: 14 residues. CDR3 sequence reads: CASSLQGATGEQYF. Here the CDR3 DNA reads TGTGCCAGCAGTTTGCAGGGGGCGACGGGGGAGCAGTACTTC.

The chain couples TRBV27 to TRBJ2-2, with 10 bases aligning to TRBD2. The V gene's germline CDR1 is MNHEY and CDR2 SMNVEV (reference sequence). V shed 3 bases and J 6 bases; nucleotides not matched to a gene: 4. CDR3 length equals 15 residues. The CDR3 DNA follows: TGTGCCAGCAGTTTTAGTACTAGCGGGGCCGGGGAGCTGTTTTTT. Its protein product is CASSFSTSGAGELFF.

This rearrangement joins TRBV25-1 to TRBJ2-2; 7 nucleotides match TRBD2. Germline trimming cut 6 bases from V and 4 bases from J; bases unmatched to any gene: 5. The CDR3 spans 14 residues. Germline assignment: CDR1 MGHDK and CDR2 SYGVNS. The CDR3 nucleotides read TGTGCCAGCAGCCAAGCGGGGTCCACCGGGGAGCTGTTTTTT. As protein: CASSQAGSTGELFF.

V usage is TRBV11-2 and J usage is TRBJ1-1; D is possibly TRBD1 (5 bases). Germline CDR1 reads SGHAT; CDR2 reads FQNNGV. V lost 5 bases to trimming and J lost 0 bases, with 25 bases between them. This CDR3 has 19 residues. For the CDR3, the DNA is TGTGCCAGCAGCGGATGGGGTGGGTCAGGGATGGAGATGAACACTGAAGCTTTCTTT. This codes for CASSGWGGSGMEMNTEAFF.